Described below is a single T cell receptor beta chain sequence and its context. Its antigen is unknown. No base quality values were provided; no much bigger clone lies one nucleotide off. Libraries came from the immunoSEQ multiplex PCR assay. The hsTCRB Kit was used according to the manufacturer's protocol to amplify rearranged TCR beta chain sequences. Sequencing of TCRB libraries was carried out on an Illumina MiSeq. Per the original workflow: The proprietary platform of the kit vendor was used for demultiplexing, trimming and gene mapping. This immuneACCESS table, as held by TCRdb, lists in-frame sequences with V and J called but not all clones. Of the missing ones, under half trace to an unresolved V gene in checked studies; the others have no known cause. Clone size and the V and J calls come from that table; the DNA yielded D and trimming. For this sample there are tens of thousands of clones; roughly 84% appear just once. The ten largest account for about 3% of the sample.

Reading the label with the study, this specimen's time point is: week 47, end of study. Every vaccine dose consisted of 300 ug of a 20-mer mutant IDH1 peptide in Montanide, administered subcutaneously together with topical imiquimod. Eight vaccinations were administered to patients in weeks 1, 3, 5, 7, 11, 15, 19 and 23, corresponding to visits V03 through V10. Newly diagnosed WHO grade 3 or 4 IDH1-mutant astrocytomas showing loss of nuclear ATRX were present in the donors. The samples were drawn from NOA16, a multicentre, single-arm, open-label phase I trial in Germany that tested a mutant IDH1 peptide vaccine in humans for the first time. The DNeasy Blood and Tissue Kit was used to extract genomic DNA from EDTA blood for TCRB sequencing. Looking up the germline V gene yields CDR1 SGHRS and CDR2 YFSETQ. V is pared back by 1 base and J by 5 bases, with 13 bases lying between the germline termini. Measured from the cysteine to the phenylalanine, the CDR3 is 14 residues long. The entry retains the CDR3 DNA only, 42 bases that are in frame from base 1.

The data were taken from a study of a mutant IDH1 vaccine in newly diagnosed glioma (dated by TCRdb to the early 2020s). Some background on the complete study: Vaccination started 4-6 weeks after radiotherapy alone, or was given together with temozolomide cycles in the groups whose treatment included chemotherapy. The approximately 30 treated patients were approximately 62% male and roughly 40% female, with a mean age of about 38 years. Prior to enrollment, patients had been given standard therapy consisting of radiotherapy alone, temozolomide alone, or radiochemotherapy with temozolomide, with the combination given to most patients. The week-35 safety follow-up took place at visit V12, and the week-47 end of study took place at visit V13. Six visits were used for peripheral blood collection: V03 (baseline), V05, V07, V10, V12 and V13. For exploratory analyses, about 25 treated patients had longitudinal TCRB deep sequencing done wherever samples were available. General conclusions and limits of the study: Selection of PBMC samples for TCRB deep sequencing was based on availability. Pseudoprogression appeared unrelated to alterations in the top peripheral T cell clonotypes detected by TCRB sequencing. According to the authors, sample limitations meant that analyses of patient blood samples could not be reproduced. Immune responses induced by the vaccine were seen in about 93% of patients across multiple MHC alleles.

The sequence joins TRBV5-1 to TRBJ2-7; no D gene is confidently identified. The sample here was PBMCs, taken from a glioma patient whose treatment included an IDH1 peptide vaccine. The source is a man aged 40-55 years with glioma. The DNA sequence is given as TGCGCCAGCAGCTTGTTCCCCGCCCAGGACGAGCAGTACTTC. It is translated as CASSLFPAQDEQYF. With the portions outside the CDR3 filled from the reference TRBV5-1 and TRBJ2-7 genes, the complete variable region becomes KAGVTQTPRYLIKTRGQQVTLSCSPISGHRSVSWYQQTPGQGLQFLFEYFSETQRNKGNFPGRFSGRQFSNSRSEMNVSTLELGDSALYLCASSLFPAQDEQYFGPGTRLTVT.